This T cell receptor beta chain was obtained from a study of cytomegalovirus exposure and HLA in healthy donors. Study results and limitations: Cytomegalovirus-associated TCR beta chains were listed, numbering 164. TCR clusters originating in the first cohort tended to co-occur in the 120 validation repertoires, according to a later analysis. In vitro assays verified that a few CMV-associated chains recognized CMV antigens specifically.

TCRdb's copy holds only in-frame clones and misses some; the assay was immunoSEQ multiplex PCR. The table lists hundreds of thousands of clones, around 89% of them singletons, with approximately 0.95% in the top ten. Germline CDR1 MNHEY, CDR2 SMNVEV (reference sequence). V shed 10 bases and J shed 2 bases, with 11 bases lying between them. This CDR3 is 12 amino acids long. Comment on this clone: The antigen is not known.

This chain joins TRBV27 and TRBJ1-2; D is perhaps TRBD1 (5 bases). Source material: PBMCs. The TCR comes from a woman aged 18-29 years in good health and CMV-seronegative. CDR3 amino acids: CATLGPNYGYTF. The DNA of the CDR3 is TGTGCCACGTTGGGGCCCAACTATGGCTACACCTTC.